This TCR beta chain came from a study of T cell clonality in common variable immunodeficiency. Study results and caveats: The cause of increased CVID clonality remains unclear without subpopulation sequencing. CVID subjects shared fewer TCRbeta clones than healthy controls did.

Ten or more counts support this clone. The antigen is not known. The read terminates 3 residues before the CDR3 end, so the remaining end is supplied by the germline J gene. Caucasian heritage predominated among both patients and controls. The CDR3 totals 14 residues. The V end lost 4 bases, the J end lost 2 bases, and 12 bases lay between the germline ends. Germline lookup yields CDR1 SGHNT and CDR2 YENEEA. The assay was immunoSEQ multiplex PCR, and TCRdb's table has in-frame clones only and misses some. The specimen has 25,000 to 35,000 clones, none found just once. The receptor comes from a person aged 18 to 75 in good health. V gene TRBV11-3 combines with J gene TRBJ2-7; D unclear. Sequenced material: peripheral blood mononuclear cells. The part of the CDR3 DNA that was read is TGTGCCAGCAGCTCCCGCGGCGTAACCTACGAG. Protein: CASSSRGVTYE. The CDR3 reads in full as CASSSRGVTYEQYF.